What follows are 29 T cell receptor beta chains derived from one specimen sequenced in a study of response to subunit inactivated influenza vaccine. Each CDR3 protein is one row after TCRdb ran MiXCR on the RT-PCR reads. Of over 450,000 distinct CDR3 sequences listed, 10% to 15% are singletons. Sequenced material: PBMCs from blood, taken about 40 days after vaccination. Receptors were obtained from a man aged 45-65 years who received an inactivated influenza vaccine.

This clonotype has only a few counts. The rearrangement links TRBV20-1 to TRBJ2-7, with 7 bases identical to TRBD2. The CDR3 sequence is 14 residues long. Trimming took 5 bases from V and 2 from J; bases not matched to a gene: 9. Germline CDR1 reads DFQATT; CDR2 reads SNEGSKA (reference sequence). CDR3 nucleotide sequence: TGCAGTGCTCTTAGGACTAGAGCCCCCTACGAGCAGTACTTC. Protein sequence: CSALRTRAPYEQYF.

This clonotype was recorded a few times. The chain joins TRBV7-2 to TRBJ2-1; D possibly corresponds to TRBD2 (7 bases). Germline V lookup: CDR1 SGHTA, CDR2 FQGNSA. V lost 3 bases, J lost 9 bases, and 12 bases lay in between. The CDR3 consists of 13 residues. CDR3 in DNA: TGTGCCAGCAGCTTCCGGGGGGCCAGTGAGCAGTTCTTC. This gives the protein CASSFRGASEQFF.

This clonotype was counted ten times or more. The V gene is TRBV10-3, the J gene TRBJ1-1; D remains unclear. Looked up from germline, CDR1 is ENHRY and CDR2 is SYGVKD. The CDR3 is made up of 13 amino acids. Trimming cost V 0 bases and J 11 bases, with 13 bases left between them. The CDR3, as DNA: TGTGCCATCAGTGAGTCCTACGATGCCCAGGCTTTCTTT. Residues: CAISESYDAQAFF.

This clonotype turned up a few times. The V gene is TRBV20-1, the J gene TRBJ2-5; 8 bases are a match to TRBD2. The J segment lost 2 bases and the V segment lost 3 bases, leaving 14 bases of the junction unmatched. Per the germline V gene, CDR1 is DFQATT and CDR2 is SNEGSKA (reference sequence). The CDR3 covers 17 residues. CDR3 amino acids: CSARATGGAVEQETQYF. The CDR3 DNA is TGCAGTGCTAGGGCAACCGGGGGGGCCGTAGAACAAGAGACCCAGTACTTC.

This chain uses TRBV11-2 with TRBJ2-4, with 7 positions matching TRBD1. The J segment lost 4 bases and the V segment lost 1 base, leaving 1 base of the junction unmatched. CDR1 and CDR2 (germline): SGHAT, FQNNGV. CDR3 size: 14 residues. The CDR3 spells CASSLVTGKNIQYF. The CDR3 DNA follows: TGTGCCAGCAGCTTAGTGACAGGGAAAAACATTCAGTACTTC. The whole variable domain, remainder taken from reference TRBV11-2 and TRBJ2-4, is EAGVAQSPRYKIIEKRQSVAFWCNPISGHATLYWYQQILGQGPKLLIQFQNNGVVDDSQLPKDRFSAERLKGVDSTLKIQPAKLEDSAVYLCASSLVTGKNIQYFGAGTRLSVL.

This clonotype showed up just a few times. The chain is built from TRBV27 and TRBJ2-2; 8 nucleotides agree with TRBD1. Germline V gives CDR1 MNHEY, CDR2 SMNVEV (reference sequence). Trimming took 3 bases from V and 6 from J; bases not matched to a gene: 3. CDR3 length equals 14 residues. In DNA form, the CDR3 reads TGTGCCAGCAGTTTCCGGACAGGGTCCGGGGAGCTGTTTTTT. Encoded protein: CASSFRTGSGELFF.

The chain links TRBV29-1 to TRBJ2-3; D might be TRBD2 (6 bases). With 3 bases removed from V and 4 bases from J, the gap between germline ends came to 11 bases. Germline V CDR1 and CDR2: SQVTM, ANQGSEA. CDR3 size: 13 residues. DNA for the CDR3: TGCAGCGTTGACCGGGCTAGCGCAGATACGCAGTATTTT. This codes for CSVDRASADTQYF.

The V and J genes are TRBV4-3 and TRBJ2-2; a possible D gene is TRBD2 (7 bases). This CDR3 comprises 18 residues. V gave up 1 base and J gave up 6 bases, with 21 bases separating them. The germline V gene encodes CDR1 LGHNA and CDR2 YSLEER. The CDR3 DNA reads as TGCGCCAGCAGCCAAGTGGTGGGAATAGGGGGGGAAGCCGGGGAGCTGTTTTTT. This codes for CASSQVVGIGGEAGELFF.

The rearrangement joins TRBV20-1 to TRBJ2-1, with 11 bases matching TRBD2. V was pared by 5 bases and J by 3 bases, with 9 bases of the junction left unmatched. The CDR3 runs 16 residues. Germline CDR1 is DFQATT and CDR2 is SNEGSKA (reference sequence). The CDR3 nucleotides read TGCAGTGCTCTTAGTCCTAGCGGGGGGATCTACAATGAGCAGTTCTTC. It codes for CSALSPSGGIYNEQFF.

In this sample, this clonotype turned up many times. The V gene is TRBV28, the J gene TRBJ2-7; 7 positions match TRBD1. The CDR3 is made up of 14 amino acids. After removal of 4 bases from V and 6 bases from J, the junction contained 9 bases not matched to a gene. Germline CDR1 reads MDHEN; CDR2 reads SYDVKM. The CDR3 DNA reads as TGTGCCAGCAGTTCTACAGGGGTTAAGTCCGAGCAGTACTTC. Protein sequence: CASSSTGVKSEQYF. The full variable domain, completed using reference TRBV28 and TRBJ2-7, is DVKVTQSSRYLVKRTGEKVFLECVQDMDHENMFWYRQDPGLGLRLIYFSYDVKMKEKGDIPEGYSVSREKKERFSLILESASTNQTSMYLCASSSTGVKSEQYFGPGTRLTVT.

This clonotype has just a few counts. The gene calls are TRBV11-2 and TRBJ1-1; D might be TRBD1 (5 bases). Trimming cost V 6 bases and J 6 bases, with 23 bases left between them. Germline CDR1 and CDR2: SGHAT and FQNNGV. The CDR3 covers 16 residues. For the CDR3, the DNA is TGTGCCAGCAGTACAACCCAGGGAGGCGGGTTATCTGAAGCTTTCTTT. Its translation is CASSTTQGGGLSEAFF.

This clonotype was detected many times. V and J are TRBV4-3 and TRBJ2-1; 7 bases fit TRBD2. The ends lost 3 bases at V and 5 bases at J; junction bases unmatched: 4. This CDR3 contains 14 residues. CDR1 and CDR2 (germline): LGHNA, YSLEER. The DNA for the CDR3 is TGCGCCAGCAGCCAGTCAGCGGGGAACAATGAGCAGTTCTTC. It codes for CASSQSAGNNEQFF.

The gene calls are TRBV6-5 and TRBJ2-7; 7 bases are a match to TRBD1. Germline lookup yields CDR1 MNHEY and CDR2 SVGAGI. The CDR3 has 15 residues. J gave up 2 bases and V 2 bases, and 6 bases lay outside the gene matches. CDR3 nucleotide sequence: TGTGCCAGCAGTTACGGACTTACAGGGGCCTACGAGCAGTACTTC. Translated: CASSYGLTGAYEQYF.

V is TRBV27 and J is TRBJ1-2, with a possible D match to TRBD1 (5 bases). Per germline, CDR1 MNHEY and CDR2 SMNVEV (reference sequence). The CDR3 sequence is 16 residues long. Trimming shortened V by 0 bases and J by 4 bases, and 15 bases separated the two germline ends. The CDR3 DNA reads TGTGCCAGCAGTTTATCTTTCCAGGGATCGGGCTATGGCTACACCTTC. This sequence encodes CASSLSFQGSGYGYTF.

V gene TRBV6-1 combines with J gene TRBJ2-5; 7 bases align to TRBD1. CDR1 MNHNS and CDR2 SASEGT come from the germline V gene. Germline trimming cut 6 bases from V and 5 bases from J; bases unmatched to any gene: 12. The CDR3 consists of 15 residues. CDR3 in DNA: TGTGCCAGCAGAAACCGAGGGGGCCGGCATGAGACCCAGTACTTC. Translating it yields CASRNRGGRHETQYF.

This clonotype was seen a single time. J is TRBJ2-5 and V is TRBV10-3, with D possibly TRBD2 on 5 matching bases. Germline V gene lookup returns CDR1 ENHRY and CDR2 SYGVKD. The CDR3 covers 15 residues. V lost 2 bases and J lost 0, with 10 bases in between. As DNA, the CDR3 is TGTGCCATCAGTGAGGGGCCGGGGAACCAAGAGACCCAGTACTTC. This gives the protein CAISEGPGNQETQYF.

This sequence joins TRBV19 and TRBJ1-2; 8 nucleotides line up with TRBD1. V shed 5 bases and J 2 bases; nucleotides not matched to a gene: 16. CDR1 is LNHDA, CDR2 SQIVND, per germline (reference sequence). There are 18 residues in the CDR3. CDR3 sequence reads: CASSFLDRASTGNYGYTF. The CDR3 DNA sequence: TGTGCCAGTAGTTTTCTGGACAGGGCGAGTACAGGGAACTATGGCTACACCTTC.

This clonotype was observed once. The germline gene is not matched at one end of the junction; a read error may be the cause. The V call is TRBV3-1, the J call TRBJ2-7, with D uncertain. Looked up from germline, CDR1 is LGHDT and CDR2 is YNNKEL (reference sequence). The CDR3 is 15 residues long. CDR3 sequence: CASCQEAPCTYEQYF. The CDR3 bases are TGTGCCAGCTGCCAAGAGGCGCCTTGTACCTACGAGCAGTACTTC.

This clonotype was seen only a few times. The V gene is TRBV27, the J gene TRBJ2-1, with D perhaps TRBD1 or TRBD2 (5 bases each). Per germline, CDR1 MNHEY and CDR2 SMNVEV (reference sequence). The V end lost 6 bases, the J end lost 2 bases, and 14 bases lay between the germline ends. The CDR3 runs 15 residues. The CDR3 region is CASSMGLATYNEQFF. The CDR3 nucleotides are TGTGCCAGCAGCATGGGGCTAGCCACCTACAATGAGCAGTTCTTC.

The CDR3 protein is CASSLAGTGGFF. CDR3 bases: TGTGCCAGCAGCTTAGCTGGGACAGGAGGGTTCTTC. V and J are TRBV7-9 and TRBJ2-1; 8 nucleotides agree with TRBD1. CDR1 SEHNR and CDR2 FQNEAQ come from the germline V gene (reference sequence). The V and J ends lost 0 bases and 15 bases, in that order; junction bases with no gene match: 4. The CDR3 covers 12 residues.

The sample holds a few counts of this clonotype. A junction end diverges from the germline sequence, so it may reflect a read error. V gene TRBV20-1 combines with J gene TRBJ1-6; perhaps TRBD1 as D (6 bases). This CDR3 has 15 amino acids. CDR1 DFQATT and CDR2 SNEGSKA come from the germline V gene (reference sequence). CDR3 DNA sequence: TGCAGTGCAAGAGGAGGACAGACCTATGATTCACCCCTCCACTTT. Translating gives CSARGGQTYDSPLHF.

This clonotype has just a few counts. The junction departs from the called germline gene at one end, perhaps through a read error. J is TRBJ2-3 and V is TRBV12-3 or TRBV12-4, with 14 bases matching TRBD2. The CDR3 sequence is 15 residues long. The CDR3 is CASSLRTSGGDTQYF. The CDR3 DNA reads TGTGCAAGCAGTCTCCGGACTAGCGGGGGGGATACGCAGTATTTT.

There are a few counts of this clonotype. The chain joins TRBV7-9 to TRBJ2-5; D remains ambiguous. Trimming shortened V by 0 bases and J by 2 bases, and 16 bases separated the two germline ends. The germline gives CDR1 SEHNR, CDR2 FQNEAQ (reference sequence). The CDR3 has 17 residues. CDR3 nucleotide sequence: TGTGCCAGCAGCTTAGCCGCCGGTTGGCGATCTCAAGAGACCCAGTACTTC. Its translation is CASSLAAGWRSQETQYF.

This sequence joins TRBV28 and TRBJ2-2; D possibly corresponds to TRBD2 (6 bases). The CDR3 has 19 residues. The V gene's germline CDR1 is MDHEN and CDR2 SYDVKM. Trimming removed 4 bases at V and 0 bases at J, with 21 bases between. CDR3 bases: TGTGCCAGCAGTTCAGTCAGGGCGGGGATAGCCTCGAACACCGGGGAGCTGTTTTTT. Translating it yields CASSSVRAGIASNTGELFF.

This clonotype has a handful of counts. The V and J genes are TRBV20-1 and TRBJ2-5; 8 bases align to TRBD2. Trimming took 6 bases from V and 0 from J; bases not matched to a gene: 6. CDR3 length equals 14 residues. In germline, CDR1 is DFQATT, CDR2 SNEGSKA (reference sequence). For the CDR3, the DNA is TGCAGTGCCAGACTAGCGATGTACCAAGAGACCCAGTACTTC. Its translation: CSARLAMYQETQYF.

This chain connects TRBV4-3 to TRBJ2-2, with D tentatively TRBD2 (6 bases). The CDR3 is 18 residues long. The germline gives CDR1 LGHNA, CDR2 YSLEER. Trimming stripped 0 bases from V and 7 bases from J, with 21 bases between. This CDR3 is CASSQDLGGWGYNGELFF. The CDR3 nucleotides read TGCGCCAGCAGCCAAGATTTGGGGGGTTGGGGGTATAACGGGGAGCTGTTTTTT.

This clonotype was observed many times. The chain recombines TRBV28 with TRBJ2-3, with TRBD2 matching 8 bases. Trimming at V came to 7 bases and at J to 2 bases, leaving 8 bases not matched to a gene. CDR3 length: 15 residues. Germline loops: CDR1 MDHEN, CDR2 SYDVKM. The CDR3 reads CASKSGGAPTDTQYF. CDR3 nucleotide sequence: TGTGCCAGCAAAAGCGGGGGAGCCCCCACAGATACGCAGTATTTT.

This clonotype was counted at least ten times. The genes are TRBV12-3 or TRBV12-4 and TRBJ2-2; D not certain. With 1 base removed from V and 5 bases from J, the gap between germline ends came to 5 bases. The CDR3 has 13 amino acids. The CDR3 is CASSLGPTGELFF. The CDR3 bases are TGTGCCAGCAGTTTAGGCCCTACCGGGGAGCTGTTTTTT.

V is TRBV28 and J is TRBJ2-5; 10 nucleotides align to TRBD2. Germline V gives CDR1 MDHEN, CDR2 SYDVKM. V was pared by 6 bases and J by 1 base, with 5 bases of the junction left unmatched. The CDR3 is 15 amino acids. The CDR3 region has the DNA TGTGCCAGCAGCTCTAGCGGGGGCCCCCAAGAGACCCAGTACTTC. Residues: CASSSSGGPQETQYF.